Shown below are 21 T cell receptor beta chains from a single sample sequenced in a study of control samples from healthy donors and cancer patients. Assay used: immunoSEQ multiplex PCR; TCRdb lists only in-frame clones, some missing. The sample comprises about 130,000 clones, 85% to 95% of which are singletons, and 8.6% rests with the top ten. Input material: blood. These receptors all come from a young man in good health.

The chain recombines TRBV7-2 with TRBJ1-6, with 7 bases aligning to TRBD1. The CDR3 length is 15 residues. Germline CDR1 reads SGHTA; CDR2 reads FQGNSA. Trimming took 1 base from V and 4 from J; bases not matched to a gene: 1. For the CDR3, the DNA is TGTGCCAGCAGCTTAGTGGGACAGTATAATTCACCCCTCCACTTT. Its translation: CASSLVGQYNSPLHF.

The CDR3 DNA sequence: TGTGCCAGCTCACCACCGGGGGCTCCGGAGCAGTTCTTC. It encodes CASSPPGAPEQFF. V and J are TRBV18 and TRBJ2-1, with a weak D call TRBD1 (6 bases). The CDR3 totals 13 residues. V was trimmed by 0 bases and J by 10 bases, leaving 10 bases between them. Germline CDR1 is KGHSH and CDR2 is LQKENI.

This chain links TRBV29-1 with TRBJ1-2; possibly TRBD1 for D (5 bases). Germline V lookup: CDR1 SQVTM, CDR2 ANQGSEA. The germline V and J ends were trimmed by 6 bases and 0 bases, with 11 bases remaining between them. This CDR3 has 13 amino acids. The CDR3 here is CSVRDSANYGYTF. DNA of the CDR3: TGCAGCGTCCGAGACAGCGCTAACTATGGCTACACCTTC.

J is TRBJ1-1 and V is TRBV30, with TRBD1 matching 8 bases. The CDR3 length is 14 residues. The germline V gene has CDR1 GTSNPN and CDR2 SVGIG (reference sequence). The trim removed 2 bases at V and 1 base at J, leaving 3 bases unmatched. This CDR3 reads CAWSYRGKNTEAFF. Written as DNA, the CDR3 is TGTGCCTGGAGTTACAGGGGGAAGAACACTGAAGCTTTCTTT.

The CDR3 sequence: CASSYEFRDSGNTIYF. Written as DNA, the CDR3 is TGTGCCAGCAGCTACGAATTCCGGGACAGTGGAAACACCATATATTTT. This chain joins TRBV7-3 and TRBJ1-3; 7 bases map to TRBD1. Trimming removed 4 bases from V and 3 bases from J; junction bases left unmatched: 9. Germline V gene data show CDR1 as SGHTA and CDR2 as FQGTGA. The CDR3 has 16 residues.

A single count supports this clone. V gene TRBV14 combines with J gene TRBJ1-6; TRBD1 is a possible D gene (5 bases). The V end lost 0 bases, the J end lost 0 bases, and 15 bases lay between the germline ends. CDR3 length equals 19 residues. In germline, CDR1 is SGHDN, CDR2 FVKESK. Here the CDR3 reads CASSQEWGQTNSYNSPLHF. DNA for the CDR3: TGTGCCAGCAGCCAAGAATGGGGCCAGACAAACTCCTATAATTCACCCCTCCACTTT. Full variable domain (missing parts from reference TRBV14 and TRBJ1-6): EAGVTQFPSHSVIEKGQTVTLRCDPISGHDNLYWYRRVMGKEIKFLLHFVKESKQDESGMPNNRFLAERTGGTYSTLKVQPAELEDSGVYFCASSQEWGQTNSYNSPLHFGNGTRLTVT.

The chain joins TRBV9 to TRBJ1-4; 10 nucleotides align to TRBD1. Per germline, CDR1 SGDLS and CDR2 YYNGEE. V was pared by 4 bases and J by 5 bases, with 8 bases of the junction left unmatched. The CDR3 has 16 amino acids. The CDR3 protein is CASSPRQGAGNEKLFF. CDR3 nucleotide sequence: TGTGCCAGCAGCCCCCGACAGGGGGCAGGGAATGAAAAACTGTTTTTT.

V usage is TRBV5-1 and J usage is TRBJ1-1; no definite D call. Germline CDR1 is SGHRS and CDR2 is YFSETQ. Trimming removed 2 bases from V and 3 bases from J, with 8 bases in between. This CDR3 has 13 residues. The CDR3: CASSLGRHTEAFF. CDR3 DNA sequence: TGCGCCAGCAGCTTAGGCCGCCACACTGAAGCTTTCTTT.

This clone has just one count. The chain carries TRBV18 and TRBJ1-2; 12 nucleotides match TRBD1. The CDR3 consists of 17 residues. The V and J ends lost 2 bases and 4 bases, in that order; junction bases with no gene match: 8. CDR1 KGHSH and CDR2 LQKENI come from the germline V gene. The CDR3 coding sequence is TGTGCCAGCTCACCAGAGGGACAGGGGGCGTTTGCCTATGGCTACACCTTC. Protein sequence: CASSPEGQGAFAYGYTF.

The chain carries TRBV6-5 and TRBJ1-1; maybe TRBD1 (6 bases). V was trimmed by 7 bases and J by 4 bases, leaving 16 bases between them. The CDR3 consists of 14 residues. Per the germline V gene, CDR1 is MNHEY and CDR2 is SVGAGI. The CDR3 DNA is TGTGCCAGCAACTTCGGGGGCAGGGGCACTGAAGCTTTCTTT. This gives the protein CASNFGGRGTEAFF.

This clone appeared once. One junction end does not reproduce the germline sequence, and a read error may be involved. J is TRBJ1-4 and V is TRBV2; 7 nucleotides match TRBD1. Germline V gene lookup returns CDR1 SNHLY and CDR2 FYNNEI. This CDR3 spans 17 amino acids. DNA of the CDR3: TGTGCCAGCAGTCAAGCCGGGACAGAAGCAACTAATGAAAAACTGTTTTTT. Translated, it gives CASSQAGTEATNEKLFF.

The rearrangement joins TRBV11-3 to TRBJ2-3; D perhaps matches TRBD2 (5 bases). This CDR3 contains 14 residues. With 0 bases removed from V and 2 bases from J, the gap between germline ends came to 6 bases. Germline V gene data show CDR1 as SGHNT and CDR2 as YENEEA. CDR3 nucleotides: TGTGCCAGCAGCTTAGACGGGAACACAGATACGCAGTATTTT. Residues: CASSLDGNTDTQYF.

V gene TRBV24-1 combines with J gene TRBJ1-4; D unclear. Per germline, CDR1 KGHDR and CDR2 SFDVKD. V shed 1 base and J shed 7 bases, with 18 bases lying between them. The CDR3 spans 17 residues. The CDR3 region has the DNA TGTGCCACCAGTGATTTAAGGGTCTGTCAGAGGTGTGAAAAACTGTTTTTT. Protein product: CATSDLRVCQRCEKLFF.

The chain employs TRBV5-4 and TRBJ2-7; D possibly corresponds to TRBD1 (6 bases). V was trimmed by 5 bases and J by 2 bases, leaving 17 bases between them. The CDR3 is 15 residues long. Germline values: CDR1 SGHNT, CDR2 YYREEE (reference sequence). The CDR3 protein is CASRPQGPKAYEQYF. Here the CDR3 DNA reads TGTGCCAGCAGGCCACAGGGCCCAAAGGCCTACGAGCAGTACTTC.

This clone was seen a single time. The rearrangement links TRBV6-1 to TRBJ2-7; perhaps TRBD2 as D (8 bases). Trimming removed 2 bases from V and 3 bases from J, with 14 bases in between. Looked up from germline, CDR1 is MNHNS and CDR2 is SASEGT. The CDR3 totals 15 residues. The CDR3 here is CASSETGGGGYEQYF. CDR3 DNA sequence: TGTGCCAGCAGTGAAACGGGAGGGGGCGGCTACGAGCAGTACTTC.

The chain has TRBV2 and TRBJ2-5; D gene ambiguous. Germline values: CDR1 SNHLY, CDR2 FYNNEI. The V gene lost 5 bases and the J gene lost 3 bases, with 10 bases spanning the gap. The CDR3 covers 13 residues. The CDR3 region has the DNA TGTGCCAGCAGTAGGGCCCTAGAAGAGACCCAGTACTTC. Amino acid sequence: CASSRALEETQYF.

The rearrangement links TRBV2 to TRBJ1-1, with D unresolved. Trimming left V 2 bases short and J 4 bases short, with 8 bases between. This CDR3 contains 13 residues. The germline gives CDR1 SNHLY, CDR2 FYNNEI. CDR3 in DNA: TGTGCCAGCAGTGAATCGTGGGGCACTGAAGCTTTCTTT. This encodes CASSESWGTEAFF.

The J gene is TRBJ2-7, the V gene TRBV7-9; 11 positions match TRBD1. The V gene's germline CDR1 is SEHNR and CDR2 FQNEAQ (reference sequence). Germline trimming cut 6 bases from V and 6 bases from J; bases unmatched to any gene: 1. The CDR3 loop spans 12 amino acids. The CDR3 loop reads CASRGTGGEQYF. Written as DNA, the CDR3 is TGTGCCAGCAGGGGGACAGGGGGCGAGCAGTACTTC.

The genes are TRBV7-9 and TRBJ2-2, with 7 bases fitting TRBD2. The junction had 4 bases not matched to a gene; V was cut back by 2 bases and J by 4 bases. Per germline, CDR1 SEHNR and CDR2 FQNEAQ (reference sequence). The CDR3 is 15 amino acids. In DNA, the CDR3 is TGTGCCAGCAGCTTACGGGAGGCGACCACCGGGGAGCTGTTTTTT. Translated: CASSLREATTGELFF. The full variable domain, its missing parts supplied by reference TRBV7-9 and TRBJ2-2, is DTGVSQNPRHKITKRGQNVTFRCDPISEHNRLYWYRQTLGQGPEFLTYFQNEAQLEKSRLLSDRFSAERPKGSFSTLEIQRTEQGDSAMYLCASSLREATTGELFFGEGSRLTVL.

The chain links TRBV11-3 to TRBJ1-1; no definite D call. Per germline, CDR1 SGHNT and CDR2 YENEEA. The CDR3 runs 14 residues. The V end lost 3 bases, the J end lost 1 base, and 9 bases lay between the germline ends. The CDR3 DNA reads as TGTGCCAGCAGCTTCAGCGGGGAGAACACTGAAGCTTTCTTT. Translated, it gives CASSFSGENTEAFF.

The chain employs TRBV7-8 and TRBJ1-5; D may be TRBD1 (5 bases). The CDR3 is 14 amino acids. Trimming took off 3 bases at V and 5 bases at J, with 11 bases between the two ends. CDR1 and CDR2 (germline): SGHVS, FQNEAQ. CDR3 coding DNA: TGTGCCAGCAGCTTGTCCAGGGACGATCAGCCCCAGCATTTT. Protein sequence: CASSLSRDDQPQHF.